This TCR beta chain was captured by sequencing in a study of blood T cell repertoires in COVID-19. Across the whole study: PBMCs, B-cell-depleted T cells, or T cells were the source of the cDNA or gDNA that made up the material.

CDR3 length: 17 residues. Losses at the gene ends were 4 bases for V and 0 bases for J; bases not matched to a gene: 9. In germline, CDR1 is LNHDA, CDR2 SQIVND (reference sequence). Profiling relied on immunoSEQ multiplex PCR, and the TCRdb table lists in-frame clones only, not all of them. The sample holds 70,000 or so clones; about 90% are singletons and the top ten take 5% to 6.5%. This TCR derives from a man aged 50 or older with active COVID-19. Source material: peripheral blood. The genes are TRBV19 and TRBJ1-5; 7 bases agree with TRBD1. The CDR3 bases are TGTGCCAGTAGTACGGGACAGCAAAAGTATAGCAATCAGCCCCAGCATTTT. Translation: CASSTGQQKYSNQPQHF.